This TCR beta chain was found in a study of cytomegalovirus exposure and HLA in healthy donors. The germline V gene has CDR1 SEHNR and CDR2 FQNEAQ (reference sequence). Trimming removed 1 base at V and 2 bases at J, with 11 bases between. The CDR3 covers 15 residues. Amplification used 60 Vbeta primers and 13 Jbeta primers. The method was immunoSEQ multiplex PCR; TCRdb's version includes in-frame clones alone and lacks a portion of them. This table has 100,000 to 150,000 clones, around 76% appearing once. The clonotype was recovered from a woman in her sixties in good health and CMV-seropositive. V is TRBV7-9 and J is TRBJ1-1; possible D gene TRBD1, 6 bases. Sequenced sample: PBMCs. The CDR3 protein is CASSLGQAGNTEAFF. CDR3 sequence (DNA): TGTGCCAGCAGCTTAGGACAGGCTGGAAACACTGAAGCTTTCTTT.